This T cell receptor (beta chain) was documented in a study of T cells in Graves' hyperthyroidism and ophthalmopathy. Notes on this clonotype: As yet, its antigen is unknown.

TCR beta CDR3 regions were amplified from RNA transcripts. First-round RT-PCR targeting the TCR CDR3 was performed with the HTBI primer set. TCRdb re-derived calls from the multiplex PCR reads in MiXCR, one entry per CDR3 protein. The table shows 370,000 or so distinct CDR3 sequences, with 15% to 19% occurring only once. Whole-study findings and limits: Most clonotypes expanded in the thyroid (above 0.001) were also present in blood. In simple terms, a model built on 13 V-J features told ophthalmopathy apart from stable hyperthyroidism.

Patients between 18 and 65 years old had hyperthyroidism, newly diagnosed and lasting under 2 months. Clinicians diagnosed patients from clinical symptoms, serum thyroxine and TRAb, thyroid ultrasound and orbital computed tomography. The germline V gene encodes CDR1 SEHNR and CDR2 FQNEAQ (reference sequence). This CDR3 is built from 12 residues. V was trimmed by 4 bases and J by 7 bases, leaving 10 bases between them. The clonotype comes from a young woman with Graves' hyperthyroidism that later progressed to Graves' ophthalmopathy. V gene TRBV7-9 combines with J gene TRBJ1-1, with D possibly matching TRBD1 (5 bases). Sequences were obtained from blood. The CDR3 here is CASSSSGGEAFF. CDR3 nucleotide sequence: TGTGCCAGCAGCTCCTCGGGGGGTGAAGCTTTCTTT.